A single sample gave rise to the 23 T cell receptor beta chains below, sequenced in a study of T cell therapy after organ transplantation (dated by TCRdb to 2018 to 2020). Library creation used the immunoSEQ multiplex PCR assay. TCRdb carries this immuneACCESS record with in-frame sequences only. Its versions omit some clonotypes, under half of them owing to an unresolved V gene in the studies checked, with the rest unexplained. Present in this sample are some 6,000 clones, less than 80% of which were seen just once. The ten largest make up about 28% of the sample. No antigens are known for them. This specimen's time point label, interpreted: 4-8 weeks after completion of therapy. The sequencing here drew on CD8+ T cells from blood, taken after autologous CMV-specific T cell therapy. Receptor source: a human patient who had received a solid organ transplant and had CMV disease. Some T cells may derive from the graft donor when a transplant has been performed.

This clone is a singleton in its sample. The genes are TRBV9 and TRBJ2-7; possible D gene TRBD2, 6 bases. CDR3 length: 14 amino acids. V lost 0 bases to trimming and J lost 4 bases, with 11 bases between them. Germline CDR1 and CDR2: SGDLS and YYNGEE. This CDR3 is CASSVGSGEYEQYF. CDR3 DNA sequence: TGTGCCAGCAGCGTAGGGTCGGGGGAGTACGAGCAGTACTTC.

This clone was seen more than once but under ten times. Here the CDR3 reads CASSQPTELYSNQPQHF. The CDR3 DNA follows: TGCGCCAGCAGTCAACCGACAGAGCTCTATAGCAATCAGCCCCAGCATTTT. The genes are TRBV23-1 and TRBJ1-5, with D maybe TRBD1 (5 bases). Being an ORF, TRBV23-1 has a function that is uncertain. V lost 2 bases to trimming and J lost 0 bases, with 14 bases between them. This CDR3 is built from 17 residues.

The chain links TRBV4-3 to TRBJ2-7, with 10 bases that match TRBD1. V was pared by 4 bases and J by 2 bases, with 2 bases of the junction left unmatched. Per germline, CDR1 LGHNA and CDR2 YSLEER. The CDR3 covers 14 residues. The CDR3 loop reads CASSPGTGAYEQYF. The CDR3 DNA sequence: TGCGCCAGCAGCCCTGGGACAGGGGCCTACGAGCAGTACTTC.

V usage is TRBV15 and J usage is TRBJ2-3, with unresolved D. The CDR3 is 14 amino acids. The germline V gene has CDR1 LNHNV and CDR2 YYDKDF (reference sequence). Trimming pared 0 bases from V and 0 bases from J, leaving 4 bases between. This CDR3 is CATSRDMSTDTQYF. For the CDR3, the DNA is TGTGCCACCAGCAGAGATATGAGCACAGATACGCAGTATTTT.

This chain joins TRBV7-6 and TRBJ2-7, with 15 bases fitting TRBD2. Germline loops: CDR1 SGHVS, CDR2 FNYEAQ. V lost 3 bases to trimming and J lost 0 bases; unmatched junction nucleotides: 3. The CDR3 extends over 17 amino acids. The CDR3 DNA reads TGTGCCAGCAGCTTTGGACTAGCGGGAGGGCCCTCCTACGAGCAGTACTTC. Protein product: CASSFGLAGGPSYEQYF.

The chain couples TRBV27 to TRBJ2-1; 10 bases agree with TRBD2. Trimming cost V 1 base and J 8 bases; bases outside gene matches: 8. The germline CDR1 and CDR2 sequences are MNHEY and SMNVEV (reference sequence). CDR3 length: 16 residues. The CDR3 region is CASSLFQLAGRDEQFF. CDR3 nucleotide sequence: TGTGCCAGCAGTTTATTCCAACTAGCGGGACGGGATGAGCAGTTCTTC.

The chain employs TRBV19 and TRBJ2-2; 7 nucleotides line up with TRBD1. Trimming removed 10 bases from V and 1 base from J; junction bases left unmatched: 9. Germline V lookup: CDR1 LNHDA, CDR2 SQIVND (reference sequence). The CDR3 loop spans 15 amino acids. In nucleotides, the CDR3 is TGTGCCACTTATAAACAGGGGCTGAACACCGGGGAGCTGTTTTTT. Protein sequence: CATYKQGLNTGELFF.

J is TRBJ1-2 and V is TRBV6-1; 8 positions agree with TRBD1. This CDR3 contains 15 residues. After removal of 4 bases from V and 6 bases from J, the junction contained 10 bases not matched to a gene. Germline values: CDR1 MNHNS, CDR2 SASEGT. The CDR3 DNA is TGTGCCAGCAGTGGAGTAGGACAGGGTGGTGATGGCTACACCTTC. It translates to CASSGVGQGGDGYTF.

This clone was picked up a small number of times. This chain's CDR3 is CATSPDRTTYEQYF. The CDR3 nucleotides read TGTGCCACCAGCCCGGACAGGACTACCTACGAGCAGTACTTC. The chain couples TRBV15 to TRBJ2-7; perhaps TRBD1 as D (7 bases). The CDR3 length is 14 residues. The germline V and J ends were trimmed by 5 bases and 2 bases, with 13 bases remaining between them. Germline-derived CDR1 and CDR2 are LNHNV and YYDKDF (reference sequence).

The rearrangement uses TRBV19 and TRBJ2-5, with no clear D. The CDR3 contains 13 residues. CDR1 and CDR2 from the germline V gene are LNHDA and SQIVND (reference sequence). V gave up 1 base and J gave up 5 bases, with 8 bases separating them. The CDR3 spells CASSIAPRETQYF. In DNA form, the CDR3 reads TGTGCCAGTAGTATAGCCCCGCGGGAGACCCAGTACTTC.

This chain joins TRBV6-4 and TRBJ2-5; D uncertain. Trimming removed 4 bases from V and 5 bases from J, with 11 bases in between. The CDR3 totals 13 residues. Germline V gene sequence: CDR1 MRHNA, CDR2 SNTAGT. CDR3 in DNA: TGTGCCAGCAGTGTCGCGGCCGGGGAGACCCAGTACTTC. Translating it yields CASSVAAGETQYF.

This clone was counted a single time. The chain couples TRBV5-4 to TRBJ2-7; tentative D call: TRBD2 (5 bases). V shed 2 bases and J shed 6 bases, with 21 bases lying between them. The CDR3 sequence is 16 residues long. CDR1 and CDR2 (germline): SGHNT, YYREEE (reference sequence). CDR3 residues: CASSFTEGVTSREQYF. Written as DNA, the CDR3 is TGTGCCAGCAGCTTTACCGAGGGCGTAACCTCCCGCGAGCAGTACTTC.

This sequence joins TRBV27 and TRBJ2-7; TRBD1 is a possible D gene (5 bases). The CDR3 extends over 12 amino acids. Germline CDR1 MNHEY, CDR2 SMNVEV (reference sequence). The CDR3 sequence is CASGVRAYEQYF. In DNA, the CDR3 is TGTGCGTCTGGTGTCAGGGCCTACGAGCAGTACTTC.

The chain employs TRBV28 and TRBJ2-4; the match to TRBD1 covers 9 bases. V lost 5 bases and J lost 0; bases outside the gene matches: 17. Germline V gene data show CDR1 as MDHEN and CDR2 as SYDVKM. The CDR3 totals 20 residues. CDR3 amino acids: CASSHIPGQGNRQAKNIQYF. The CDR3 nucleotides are TGTGCCAGCAGTCATATACCGGGACAGGGTAACCGTCAAGCCAAAAACATTCAGTACTTC.

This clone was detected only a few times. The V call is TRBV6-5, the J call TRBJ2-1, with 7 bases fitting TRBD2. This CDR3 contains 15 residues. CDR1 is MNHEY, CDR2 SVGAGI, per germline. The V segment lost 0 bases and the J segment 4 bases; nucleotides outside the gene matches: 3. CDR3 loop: CASSYSGGSYNEQFF. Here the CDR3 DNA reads TGTGCCAGCAGTTACTCTGGCGGGAGTTACAATGAGCAGTTCTTC.

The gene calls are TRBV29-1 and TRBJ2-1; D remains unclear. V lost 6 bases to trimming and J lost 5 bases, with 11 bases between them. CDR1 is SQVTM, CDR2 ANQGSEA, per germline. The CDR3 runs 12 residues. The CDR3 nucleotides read TGCAGCGTCCGAATAACCGACAATGAGCAGTTCTTC. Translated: CSVRITDNEQFF.

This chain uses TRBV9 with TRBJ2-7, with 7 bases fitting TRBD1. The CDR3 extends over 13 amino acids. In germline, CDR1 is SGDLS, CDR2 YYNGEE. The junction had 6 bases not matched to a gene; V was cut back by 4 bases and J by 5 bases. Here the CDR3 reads CASSPDRVDEQYF. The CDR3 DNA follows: TGTGCCAGCAGCCCCGACAGGGTAGACGAGCAGTACTTC. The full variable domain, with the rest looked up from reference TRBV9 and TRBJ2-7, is DSGVTQTPKHLITATGQRVTLRCSPRSGDLSVYWYQQSLDQGLQFLIQYYNGEERAKGNILERFSAQQFPDLHSELNLSSLELGDSALYFCASSPDRVDEQYFGPGTRLTVT.

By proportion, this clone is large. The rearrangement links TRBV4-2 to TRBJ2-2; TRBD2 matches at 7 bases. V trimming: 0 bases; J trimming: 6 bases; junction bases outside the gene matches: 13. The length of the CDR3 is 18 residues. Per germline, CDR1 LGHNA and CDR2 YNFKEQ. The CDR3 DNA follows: TGTGCCAGCAGCCAAGAAATACGGACCAGCGGGAAATCCGGGGAGCTGTTTTTT. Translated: CASSQEIRTSGKSGELFF.

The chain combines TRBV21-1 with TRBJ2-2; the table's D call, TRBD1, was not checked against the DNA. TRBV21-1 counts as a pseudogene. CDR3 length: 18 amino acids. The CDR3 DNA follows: TGTGCCAGCAGCTCTCCCGGGACAGGCTGCAGTCCCGCCGGGGAGCTGTTTTTT. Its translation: CASSSPGTGCSPAGELFF.

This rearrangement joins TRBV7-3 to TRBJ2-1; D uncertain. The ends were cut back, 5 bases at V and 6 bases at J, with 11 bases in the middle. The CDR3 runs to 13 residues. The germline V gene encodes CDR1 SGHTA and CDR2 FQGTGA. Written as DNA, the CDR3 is TGTGCCAGCAGCAGTACCCCCTCCAATGAGCAGTTCTTC. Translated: CASSSTPSNEQFF.

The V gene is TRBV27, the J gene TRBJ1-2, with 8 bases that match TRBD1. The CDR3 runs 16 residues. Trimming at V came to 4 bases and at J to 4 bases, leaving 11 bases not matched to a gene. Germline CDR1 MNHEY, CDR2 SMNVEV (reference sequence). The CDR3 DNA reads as TGTGCCAGCAGTTCGTCGACAGGGGAAATAAGCTATGGCTACACCTTC. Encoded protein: CASSSSTGEISYGYTF.

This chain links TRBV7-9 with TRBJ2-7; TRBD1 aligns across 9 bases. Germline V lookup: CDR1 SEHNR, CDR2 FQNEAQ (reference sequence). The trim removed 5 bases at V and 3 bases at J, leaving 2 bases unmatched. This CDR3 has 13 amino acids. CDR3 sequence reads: CASSRDRDYEQYF. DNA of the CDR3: TGTGCCAGCAGCCGGGACAGGGACTACGAGCAGTACTTC.

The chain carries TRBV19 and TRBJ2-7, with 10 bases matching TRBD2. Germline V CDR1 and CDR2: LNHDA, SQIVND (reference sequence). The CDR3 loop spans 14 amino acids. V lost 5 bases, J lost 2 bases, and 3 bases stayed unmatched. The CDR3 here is CASSASGSPYEQYF. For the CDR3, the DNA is TGTGCCAGTAGTGCTAGCGGGAGTCCCTACGAGCAGTACTTC. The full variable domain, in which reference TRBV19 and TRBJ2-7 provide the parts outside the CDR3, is DGGITQSPKYLFRKEGQNVTLSCEQNLNHDAMYWYRQDPGQGLRLIYYSQIVNDFQKGDIAEGYSVSREKKESFPLTVTSAQKNPTAFYLCASSASGSPYEQYFGPGTRLTVT.